This T cell receptor beta chain originates from a study of T cell repertoires in cytomegalovirus infection. Study context: The authors used CMV epitopes that were HLA-C-restricted (recently identified) and HLA-B-restricted (well studied). TCR beta signatures that were public indicated CMV infection and matching HLA type. General study results and limits: Dominant in the ex vivo response were TCR beta clonotypes restricted by HLA-C and specific for CMV. Pooled public TCR beta family frequency picked out CMV carriers with the relevant HLA.

TCRdb re-analysed the reads in MiXCR, keeping a single row per CDR3 protein. The repertoire has about 700,000 distinct CDR3 sequences, around 32% of them found once; the top ten carry roughly 18%. As for this clonotype: What it recognizes is unknown.

This CDR3 has 13 amino acids. V lost 6 bases to trimming and J lost 2 bases, with 11 bases between them. Germline V gene lookup returns CDR1 ENHRY and CDR2 SYGVKD. The receptor comes from a human donor in good health (CMV status not recorded). Some clones in this sample may be carry-over from other donors' samples. Sample: cultured PBMCs, taken from culture after CMV antigen stimulation. V usage is TRBV10-3 and J usage is TRBJ2-7, with D perhaps TRBD1 or TRBD2 (5 bases each). As DNA, the CDR3 is TGTGCCATCAGGAGAGAGGGACCCTACGAGCAGTACTTC. Its translation is CAIRREGPYEQYF.